This T cell receptor (beta chain) emerged from a study of human T cells and chemical hapten exposure. The overall study: The study patch tested 0.01% DPC on the upper back and read results at 6 days. Alopecia areata, totalis and universalis patients, mostly female, were included.

Described time point: pre-sensitization, week 0. Treatment described: therapeutic diphenylcyclopropenone sensitization with weekly scalp DPC. RNA extraction used unfractionated whole blood as the source of total RNA. CDR3 length equals 14 residues. The germline CDR1 and CDR2 sequences are MDHEN and SYDVKM. Trimming took off 5 bases at V and 4 bases at J, with 12 bases between the two ends. A note on this clonotype: What it binds is not known.

Notes on the study in general: The formation of large CDR3 similarity clusters by expanded TCRs significantly exceeded that of controls.

Unique molecular identifiers were affixed to discrete cDNA molecules within the library. Each CDR3 protein is one row after TCRdb ran MiXCR on the RACE reads. The profile shows approximately 50,000 distinct CDR3 sequences, about 9.6% of them singletons. Sequencing was performed on whole blood, taken in connection with sensitization to the hapten diphenylcyclopropenone (DPC). The chain has TRBV28 and TRBJ1-5; D may be TRBD1 (6 bases). The clonotype comes from a woman in her twenties or thirties with alopecia areata. Some clones in this sample may be carry-over from other donors' samples. CDR3 sequence reads: CASSPPGTNQPQHF. Here the CDR3 DNA reads TGTGCCAGCAGTCCCCCGGGGACAAATCAGCCCCAGCATTTT.